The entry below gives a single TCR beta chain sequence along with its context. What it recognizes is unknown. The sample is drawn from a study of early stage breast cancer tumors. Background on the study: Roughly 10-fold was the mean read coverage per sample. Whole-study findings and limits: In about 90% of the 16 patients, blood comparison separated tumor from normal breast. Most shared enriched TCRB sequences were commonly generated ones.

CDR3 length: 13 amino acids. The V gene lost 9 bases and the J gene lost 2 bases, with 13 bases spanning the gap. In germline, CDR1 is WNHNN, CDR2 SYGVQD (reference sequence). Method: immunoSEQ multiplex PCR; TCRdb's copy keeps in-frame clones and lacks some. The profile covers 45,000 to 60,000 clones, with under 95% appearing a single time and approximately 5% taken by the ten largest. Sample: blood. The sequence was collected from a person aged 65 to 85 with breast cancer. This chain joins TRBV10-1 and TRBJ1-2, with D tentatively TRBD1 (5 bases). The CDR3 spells CASRQGGNYGYTF. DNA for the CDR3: TGCGCCAGTCGCCAGGGAGGCAACTATGGCTACACCTTC.